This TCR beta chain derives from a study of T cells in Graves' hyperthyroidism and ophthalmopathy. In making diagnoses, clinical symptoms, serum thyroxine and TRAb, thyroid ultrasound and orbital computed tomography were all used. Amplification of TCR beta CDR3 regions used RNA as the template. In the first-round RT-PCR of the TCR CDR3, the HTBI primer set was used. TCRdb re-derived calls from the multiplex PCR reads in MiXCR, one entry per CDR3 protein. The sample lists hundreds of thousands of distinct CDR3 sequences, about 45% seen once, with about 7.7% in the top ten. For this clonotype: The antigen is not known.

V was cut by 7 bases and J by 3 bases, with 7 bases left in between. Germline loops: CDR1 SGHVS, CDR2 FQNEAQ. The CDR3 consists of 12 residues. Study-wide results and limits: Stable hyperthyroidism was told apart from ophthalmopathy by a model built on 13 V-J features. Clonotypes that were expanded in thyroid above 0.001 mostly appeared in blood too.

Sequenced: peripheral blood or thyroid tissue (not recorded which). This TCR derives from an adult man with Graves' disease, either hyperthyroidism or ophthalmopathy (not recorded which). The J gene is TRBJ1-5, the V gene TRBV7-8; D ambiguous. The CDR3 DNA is TGTGCCAGCAAAGGGAACAATCAGCCCCAGCATTTT. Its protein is CASKGNNQPQHF.